Below, 17 T cell receptor beta chains from the same sample are listed, as sequenced in a study of OX40 agonist ivuxolimab in advanced cancers. Here immunoSEQ multiplex PCR was the method, and the copy in TCRdb shows in-frame clones only, minus some. The table includes 65,000 to 95,000 clones, around 88% detected once. Source: CD4+ or CD8+ T cells sorted from blood, taken in a trial of the OX40 agonist ivuxolimab. The receptors come from an adult with an advanced solid tumor such as melanoma, head and neck, liver or kidney cancer.

The chain recombines TRBV7-2 with TRBJ1-2; 9 bases fit TRBD1. Germline-derived CDR1 and CDR2 are SGHTA and FQGNSA. This CDR3 comprises 14 residues. The J segment lost 5 bases and the V segment lost 8 bases, leaving 9 bases of the junction unmatched. CDR3 region: CASRRQGVMYGYTF. In nucleotides, the CDR3 is TGTGCCAGCCGAAGACAGGGGGTTATGTATGGCTACACCTTC.

The chain couples TRBV5-5 to TRBJ2-7; no clear D. This CDR3 region has 15 residues. V lost 0 bases, J lost 3 bases, and 13 bases lay in between. From germline, CDR1 is SGHKS and CDR2 YYEKEE (reference sequence). CDR3 coding DNA: TGTGCCAGCAGCTTGGTTTTAGGGTATGGCTACGAGCAGTACTTC. Residues: CASSLVLGYGYEQYF.

This clone was seen more than once but under ten times. In DNA, the CDR3 is TGCGCCAGCAGACCGGACAGGAGAGCTAACTATGGCTACACCTTC. This translates into CASRPDRRANYGYTF. The chain joins TRBV5-1 to TRBJ1-2; 7 bases line up with TRBD1. The CDR3 is 15 residues long. V lost 5 bases and J lost 0; bases outside the gene matches: 7. The germline gives CDR1 SGHRS, CDR2 YFSETQ.

This chain links TRBV6-1 with TRBJ2-7, with 7 bases aligning to TRBD1. The CDR3 sequence is 14 residues long. Per germline, CDR1 MNHNS and CDR2 SASEGT. V gave up 3 bases and J gave up 6 bases; unmatched junction bases: 8. CDR3 DNA: TGTGCCAGCAGTGACATGACAGGGTTTGGCGAGCAGTACTTC. Its translation is CASSDMTGFGEQYF.

J is TRBJ2-5 and V is TRBV4-1, with 9 bases that match TRBD1. From germline, CDR1 is MGHRA and CDR2 YSYEKL. This CDR3 is 17 amino acids long. Unmatched junction bases numbered 10, after V lost 2 bases and J lost 3 bases. The CDR3 spells CASSQRWTGVAEETQYF. CDR3 bases: TGCGCCAGCAGCCAACGCTGGACAGGGGTCGCGGAAGAGACCCAGTACTTC.

V gene TRBV6-5 combines with J gene TRBJ1-2; D possibly corresponds to TRBD1 (5 bases). This CDR3 has 15 residues. Germline V gene sequence: CDR1 MNHEY, CDR2 SVGAGI. With 0 bases removed from V and 3 bases from J, the gap between germline ends came to 11 bases. CDR3 protein: CASSYSAGLDYGYTF. In nucleotides, the CDR3 is TGTGCCAGCAGTTACTCGGCAGGGTTGGACTATGGCTACACCTTC.

The chain carries TRBV6-5 and TRBJ1-5; 7 bases are a match to TRBD1. J lost 7 bases, V lost 4 bases, and 7 bases had no gene match. This CDR3 is built from 14 residues. Looked up from germline, CDR1 is MNHEY and CDR2 is SVGAGI. The CDR3 DNA is TGTGCCAGCAGTTTGAACAGGGGCGGACAGCCCCAGCATTTT. Its translation: CASSLNRGGQPQHF.

This chain links TRBV6-1 with TRBJ1-5, with 8 bases lining up with TRBD1. CDR3 length: 14 residues. After removal of 4 bases from V and 7 bases from J, the junction contained 6 bases not matched to a gene. Germline values: CDR1 MNHNS, CDR2 SASEGT. The chain's CDR3 is CASSGSGGVQPQHF. CDR3 bases: TGTGCCAGCAGTGGATCAGGGGGCGTCCAGCCCCAGCATTTT.

In this sample, this clone turned up once. CDR3 sequence (DNA): TGCGCCAGCAGCCTCGTACCTGGGGGCTATAATTCACCCCTCCACTTT. Protein: CASSLVPGGYNSPLHF. V and J are TRBV4-3 and TRBJ1-6; D is perhaps TRBD1 (5 bases). The CDR3 is 16 amino acids. Germline V gene sequence: CDR1 LGHNA, CDR2 YSLEER. Between the trimmed V and J ends, which lost 4 bases and 3 bases, there was a span of 13 bases.

This clone has a single count. V and J are TRBV9 and TRBJ2-3, with TRBD2 as a possible D gene (5 bases). This CDR3 has 14 amino acids. Trimming removed 4 bases from V and 5 bases from J, with 14 bases in between. CDR1 and CDR2 from the germline V gene are SGDLS and YYNGEE. The CDR3 DNA sequence: TGTGCCAGCAGCCTAACTAGGGTCGGAGATACGCAGTATTTT. Encoded protein: CASSLTRVGDTQYF.

V usage is TRBV6-5 and J usage is TRBJ1-3, with TRBD1 matching 7 bases. Germline V CDR1 and CDR2: MNHEY, SVGAGI. Germline trimming cut 4 bases from V and 5 bases from J; bases unmatched to any gene: 8. The CDR3 has 15 amino acids. CDR3: CASSSTGRNRNTIYF. In DNA form, the CDR3 reads TGTGCCAGCAGTTCGACAGGGAGGAATAGAAACACCATATATTTT.

This chain connects TRBV21-1 to TRBJ2-1; the tabulated D call, TRBD2, remains unverified against the DNA. TRBV21-1 is recorded as a pseudogene. The CDR3 consists of 15 residues. The CDR3 nucleotides are TGTGCCAGCAGCAAAGTATGCGGGGGGCCGAATGAGCAGTTCTTC. The encoded protein is CASSKVCGGPNEQFF.

The V and J genes are TRBV10-3 and TRBJ1-4, with TRBD1 matching 12 bases. The CDR3 length is 18 residues. Germline CDR1 reads ENHRY; CDR2 reads SYGVKD. V was clipped by 3 bases and J by 8 bases; unmatched bases: 13. The CDR3 here is CAISDPGTGGLTEEKLFF. The CDR3 coding sequence is TGTGCCATCAGTGACCCTGGGACAGGGGGCTTAACAGAGGAAAAACTGTTTTTT.

The rearrangement links TRBV19 to TRBJ2-6, with 7 bases that match TRBD1. Germline V gene sequence: CDR1 LNHDA, CDR2 SQIVND (reference sequence). V dropped 6 bases and J dropped 1; count of bases not matched to a gene: 3. The CDR3 length is 15 residues. The CDR3: CASRTGPSGANVLTF. The DNA for the CDR3 is TGTGCCAGTAGGACAGGGCCTTCTGGGGCCAACGTCCTGACTTTC.

The chain has TRBV6-5 and TRBJ1-5; tentatively, D is TRBD1 (6 bases). Deletions cut 4 bases from V and 4 bases from J, with 8 bases between. The CDR3 consists of 13 residues. Germline V lookup: CDR1 MNHEY, CDR2 SVGAGI. The CDR3 coding sequence is TGTGCCAGCAGTTTCAGGGGAAATCAGCCCCAGCATTTT. Encoded protein: CASSFRGNQPQHF.

The chain recombines TRBV6-1 with TRBJ2-5; D call uncertain. This CDR3 is built from 13 residues. CDR1 MNHNS and CDR2 SASEGT come from the germline V gene. V lost 5 bases and J lost 5, with 12 bases in between. DNA for the CDR3: TGTGCCAGCAGTTGGGGTATAGTGGAGACCCAGTACTTC. The encoded protein is CASSWGIVETQYF.

The V and J genes are TRBV28 and TRBJ1-4; D unresolved. The V end lost 4 bases, the J end lost 8 bases, and 11 bases lay between the germline ends. Germline CDR1 MDHEN, CDR2 SYDVKM. The CDR3 has 13 amino acids. The CDR3: CASSWGVREKLFF. CDR3 DNA sequence: TGTGCCAGCAGTTGGGGAGTTAGAGAAAAACTGTTTTTT.